Below, one T cell receptor beta chain is given with its context. This specimen belongs to a study of cytomegalovirus exposure and HLA in healthy donors. The CDR3 loop spans 13 amino acids. Trimming took 5 bases from V and 3 from J, leaving 12 bases between them. CDR1 and CDR2 from the germline V gene are SGHRS and YFSETQ. As for the donors, each was a healthy bone marrow donor. The PCR had 60 Vbeta and 13 Jbeta primers. TCRdb keeps only in-frame clones here, not all; method: immunoSEQ multiplex PCR. This table has 120,000 or so clones, around 72% appearing once. This receptor was obtained from a woman aged 35 to 49 in good health and CMV-seropositive. The chain couples TRBV5-1 to TRBJ2-7; tentative D call: TRBD2 (6 bases). Sequences were obtained from PBMCs. CDR3 amino acids: CASRGGGDYEQYF. The CDR3 DNA sequence: TGCGCCAGCAGGGGGGGTGGAGACTACGAGCAGTACTTC.